The present entry profiles one T cell receptor beta chain with its context. Its target is unknown. This CDR3 has 16 amino acids. Trimming at V came to 3 bases and at J to 0 bases, leaving 6 bases not matched to a gene. The germline V gene encodes CDR1 LNHDA and CDR2 SQIVND (reference sequence). Although they were nominally healthy when sampled, donors likely had unrecorded immune exposures. The data are from a study of cytomegalovirus exposure and HLA in healthy donors. Study-wide results and limits: Reports showed the classifier diagnosing cytomegalovirus status with high specificity and sensitivity. Productive rates of about 90% or about 30% were seen for most TCR beta V segments in an earlier analysis.

PCR amplification relied on 60 Vbeta primers (plus 13 Jbeta primers). Profiling relied on immunoSEQ multiplex PCR, and the TCRdb table lists in-frame clones only, not all of them. The sample lists roughly 130,000 clones; 80% were seen once. This chain joins TRBV19 and TRBJ2-3; TRBD2 matches at 7 bases. The sequence was collected from a man younger than 45 in good health and CMV-seronegative. Sequenced: PBMCs. The CDR3 nucleotides read TGTGCCAGTAGTATTGACGCGGGAGAGAGCACAGATACGCAGTATTTT. It is translated as CASSIDAGESTDTQYF.